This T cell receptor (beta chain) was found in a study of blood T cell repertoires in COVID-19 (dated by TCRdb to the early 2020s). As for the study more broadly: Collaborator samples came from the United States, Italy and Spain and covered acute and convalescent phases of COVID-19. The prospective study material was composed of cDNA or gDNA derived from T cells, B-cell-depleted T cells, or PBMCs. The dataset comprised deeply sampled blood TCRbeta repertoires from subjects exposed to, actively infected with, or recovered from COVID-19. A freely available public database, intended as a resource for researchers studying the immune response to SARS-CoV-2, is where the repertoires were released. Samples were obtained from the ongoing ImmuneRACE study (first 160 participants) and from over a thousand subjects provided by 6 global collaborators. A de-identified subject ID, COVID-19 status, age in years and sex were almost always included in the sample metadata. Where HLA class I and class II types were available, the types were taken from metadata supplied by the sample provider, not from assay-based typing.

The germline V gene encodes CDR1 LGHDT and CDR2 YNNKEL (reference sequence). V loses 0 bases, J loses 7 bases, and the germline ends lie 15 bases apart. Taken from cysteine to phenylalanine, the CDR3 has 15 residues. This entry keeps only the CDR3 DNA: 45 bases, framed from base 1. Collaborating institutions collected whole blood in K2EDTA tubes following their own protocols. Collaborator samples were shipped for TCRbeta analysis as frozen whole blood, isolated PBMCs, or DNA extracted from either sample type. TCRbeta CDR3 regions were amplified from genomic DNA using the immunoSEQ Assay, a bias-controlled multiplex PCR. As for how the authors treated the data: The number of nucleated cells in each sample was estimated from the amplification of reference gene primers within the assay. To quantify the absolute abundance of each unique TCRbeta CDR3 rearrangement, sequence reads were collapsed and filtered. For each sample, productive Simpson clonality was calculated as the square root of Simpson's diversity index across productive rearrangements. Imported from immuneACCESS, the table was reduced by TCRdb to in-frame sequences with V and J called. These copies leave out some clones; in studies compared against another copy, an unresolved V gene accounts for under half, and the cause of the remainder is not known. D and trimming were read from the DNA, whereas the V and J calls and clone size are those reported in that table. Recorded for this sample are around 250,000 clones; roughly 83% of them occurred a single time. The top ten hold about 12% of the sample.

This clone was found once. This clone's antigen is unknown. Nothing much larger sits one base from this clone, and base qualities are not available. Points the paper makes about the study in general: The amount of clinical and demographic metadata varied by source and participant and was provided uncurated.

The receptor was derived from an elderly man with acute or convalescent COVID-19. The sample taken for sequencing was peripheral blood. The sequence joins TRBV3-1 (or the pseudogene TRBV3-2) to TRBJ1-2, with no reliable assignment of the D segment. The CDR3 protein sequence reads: CASSQDGGEFFGYTF. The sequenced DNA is TGTGCCAGCAGCCAAGATGGCGGGGAATTTTTTGGCTACACCTTC.